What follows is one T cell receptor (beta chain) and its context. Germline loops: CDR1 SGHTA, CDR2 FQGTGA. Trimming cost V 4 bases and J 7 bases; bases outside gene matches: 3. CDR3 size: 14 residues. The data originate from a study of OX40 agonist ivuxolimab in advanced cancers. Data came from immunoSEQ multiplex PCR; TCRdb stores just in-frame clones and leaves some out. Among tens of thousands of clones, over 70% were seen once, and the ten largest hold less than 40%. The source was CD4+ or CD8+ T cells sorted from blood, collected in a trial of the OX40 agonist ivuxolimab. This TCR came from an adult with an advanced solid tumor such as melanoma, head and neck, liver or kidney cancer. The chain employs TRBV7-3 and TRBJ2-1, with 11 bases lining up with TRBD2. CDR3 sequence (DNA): TGTGCCAGCAGCTCTACTAGCGGGGGTAATGAGCAGTTCTTC. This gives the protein CASSSTSGGNEQFF.